The T cell receptor beta chain under discussion was sequenced for a study of T cells in Graves' hyperthyroidism and ophthalmopathy. V lost 2 bases and J lost 3, with 14 bases in between. CDR3 length equals 14 residues. CDR1 and CDR2 from the germline V gene are DFQATT and SNEGSKA (reference sequence). This clonotype was counted at least ten times. The diagnostic basis comprised clinical symptoms, serum thyroxine and TRAb, thyroid ultrasound and orbital computed tomography. Blood sampling occurred at first hyperthyroidism diagnosis, ahead of any ophthalmopathy symptoms. From RNA transcripts, TCR beta CDR3 regions were amplified. Researchers ran a first-round RT-PCR on the TCR CDR3 using the HTBI primer set. Via MiXCR, TCRdb re-called the multiplex PCR reads, giving one row per CDR3 protein. This sample has 250,000 to 300,000 distinct CDR3 sequences, with approximately 14% found just once.

This receptor was taken from a woman between 40 and 50 years old with Graves' hyperthyroidism that later progressed to Graves' ophthalmopathy. The source material was blood. J is TRBJ2-7 and V is TRBV20-1; tentative D call: TRBD1 (6 bases). The CDR3, as DNA: TGCAGTGCTAGATCGACAGGTCCTGACTACGAGCAGTACTTC. As protein: CSARSTGPDYEQYF.